This T cell receptor (beta chain) was obtained from a study of cytomegalovirus exposure and HLA in healthy donors. Study observations and caveats: For TCR beta chains, V- and J-gene trimming was later linked to a missense DCLRE1C variant. Reported findings show TCR beta sequences accurately forecast HLA-A and HLA-B alleles in most subjects.

Comments on this clone: Its target is not known.

This CDR3 has 12 amino acids. This PCR relied on a set of 60 Vbeta primers and 13 Jbeta primers. The method was immunoSEQ multiplex PCR; TCRdb's version includes in-frame clones alone and lacks a portion of them. Across 55,000 or so clones, the top ten clones capture approximately 10% of the sample. The genes are TRBV12-2 and TRBJ1-2. TRBV12-2 is described as a pseudogene. The TCR comes from a woman aged 50 to 60 in good health and CMV-seropositive. The sample consisted of PBMCs. CDR3 bases: TGTGCAAGTCGCTTAGCAGGAGATGGCTACACCTTC. It translates to CASRLAGDGYTF.